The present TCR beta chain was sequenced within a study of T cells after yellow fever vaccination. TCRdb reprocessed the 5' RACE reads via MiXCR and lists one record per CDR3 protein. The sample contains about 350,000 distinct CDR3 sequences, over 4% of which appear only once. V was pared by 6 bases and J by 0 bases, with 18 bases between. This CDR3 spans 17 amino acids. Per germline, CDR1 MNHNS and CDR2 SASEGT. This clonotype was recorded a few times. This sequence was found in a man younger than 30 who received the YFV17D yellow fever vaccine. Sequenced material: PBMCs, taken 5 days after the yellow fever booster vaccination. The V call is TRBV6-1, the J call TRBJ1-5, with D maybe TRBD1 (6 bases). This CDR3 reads CASSRSTGGYSNQPQHF. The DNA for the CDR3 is TGTGCCAGCAGCAGATCGACAGGAGGCTATAGCAATCAGCCCCAGCATTTT.